This T cell receptor (beta chain) was observed in a study of OX40 agonist ivuxolimab in advanced cancers. The assay was immunoSEQ multiplex PCR, and TCRdb's table has in-frame clones only and misses some. The sample comprises around 86,000 clones, around 89% of which are singletons, and over 0.35% rests with the top ten. In the case of this clone: No antigen is known for it.

The germline V gene has CDR1 MGHDK and CDR2 SYGVNS. The CDR3 spans 15 residues. V gave up 2 bases and J gave up 4 bases; unmatched junction bases: 5. Study results and caveats: Also present in some nonresponders was a low level of normalized T-cell clonal expansion.

V and J are TRBV25-1 and TRBJ2-1; 7 bases are shared with TRBD1. The clonotype was recovered from an adult with an advanced solid tumor such as melanoma, head and neck, liver or kidney cancer. Sequenced material: CD4+ or CD8+ T cells sorted from blood, taken in a trial of the OX40 agonist ivuxolimab. CDR3 bases: TGTGCCAGCAGTGAACCAGGGGGTAAATACAATGAGCAGTTCTTC. Translated, it gives CASSEPGGKYNEQFF.